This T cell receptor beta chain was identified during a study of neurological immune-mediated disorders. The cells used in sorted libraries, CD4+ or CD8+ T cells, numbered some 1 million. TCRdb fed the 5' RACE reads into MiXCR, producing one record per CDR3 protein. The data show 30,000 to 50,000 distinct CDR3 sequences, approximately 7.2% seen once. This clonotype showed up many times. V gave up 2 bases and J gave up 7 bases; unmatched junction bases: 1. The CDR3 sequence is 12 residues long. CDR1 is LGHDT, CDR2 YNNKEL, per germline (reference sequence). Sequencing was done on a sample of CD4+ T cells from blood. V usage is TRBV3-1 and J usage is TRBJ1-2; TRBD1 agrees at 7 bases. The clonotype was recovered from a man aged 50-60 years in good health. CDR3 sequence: CASSQHRGGYTF. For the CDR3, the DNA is TGTGCCAGCAGCCAACACAGGGGTGGCTACACCTTC.